Below are 26 T cell receptor beta chains sequenced from a single sample in a study of blood T cell repertoires in COVID-19. TCRdb keeps only in-frame clones here, not all; method: immunoSEQ multiplex PCR. Of 65,000 to 90,000 clones listed, approximately 90% are singletons. The material sequenced was peripheral blood. The receptors come from a woman of 80 years or more with acute or convalescent COVID-19.

V is TRBV30 and J is TRBJ2-5; 8 nucleotides line up with TRBD2. J lost 2 bases, V lost 2 bases, and 4 bases had no gene match. CDR1 is GTSNPN and CDR2 is SVGIG in the germline V gene (reference sequence). There are 14 residues in the CDR3. The CDR3 bases are TGTGCCTGGAGTCCCCGGGGGGGTCAAGAGACCCAGTACTTC. It codes for CAWSPRGGQETQYF. The entire variable domain, with the rest obtained from reference TRBV30 and TRBJ2-5, is as follows: SQTIHQWPATLVQPVGSPLSLECTVEGTSNPNLYWYRQAAGRGLQLLFYSVGIGQISSEVPQNLSASRPQDRQFILSSKKLLLSDSGFYLCAWSPRGGQETQYFGPGTRLLVL.

The V gene is TRBV13, the J gene TRBJ2-7; 10 bases line up with TRBD1. V lost 5 bases and J lost 2; bases outside the gene matches: 6. From germline, CDR1 is PRHDT and CDR2 FYEKMQ (reference sequence). This CDR3 contains 15 residues. The CDR3 DNA is TGTGCCAGCAGCCCTTCCGGGACAGGGGCCTACGAGCAGTACTTC. This codes for CASSPSGTGAYEQYF.

J is TRBJ2-5 and V is TRBV18; 10 nucleotides agree with TRBD2. V shed 2 bases and J 2 bases; nucleotides not matched to a gene: 2. Germline values: CDR1 KGHSH, CDR2 LQKENI. The CDR3 runs to 15 residues. CDR3 residues: CASSPSLAGQETQYF. CDR3 nucleotides: TGTGCCAGCTCACCATCACTAGCGGGGCAAGAGACCCAGTACTTC.

V is TRBV3-1 (or the pseudogene TRBV3-2) and J is TRBJ2-5; D is possibly TRBD2 (7 bases). This CDR3 is built from 15 residues. Germline V gene sequence: CDR1 LGHDT, CDR2 YNNKEL (reference sequence). Trimming left V 2 bases short and J 2 bases short, with 12 bases between. For the CDR3, the DNA is TGTGCCAGCAGCCAACGGGGGGCGGGACAAGAGACCCAGTACTTC. Protein product: CASSQRGAGQETQYF.

The rearrangement joins TRBV6-1 to TRBJ1-2; 7 bases agree with TRBD1. The CDR3 extends over 15 amino acids. The germline gives CDR1 MNHNS, CDR2 SASEGT. J lost 0 bases, V lost 1 base, and 2 bases had no gene match. CDR3 loop: CASSEGTGTNYGYTF. The CDR3 nucleotides are TGTGCCAGCAGTGAAGGGACAGGTACTAACTATGGCTACACCTTC.

The chain carries TRBV5-4 and TRBJ2-1; TRBD2 matches 7 bases. The CDR3 sequence is 14 residues long. Trimming removed 3 bases from V and 5 bases from J; junction bases left unmatched: 5. Germline CDR1 and CDR2: SGHNT and YYREEE (reference sequence). CDR3 protein: CASSSPGTNNEQFF. In DNA, the CDR3 is TGTGCCAGCAGCTCTCCCGGGACTAACAATGAGCAGTTCTTC. Combining the CDR3 with reference TRBV5-4 and TRBJ2-1 gives the whole variable domain ETGVTQSPTHLIKTRGQQVTLRCSSQSGHNTVSWYQQALGQGPQFIFQYYREEENGRGNFPPRFSGLQFPNYSSELNVNALELDDSALYLCASSSPGTNNEQFFGPGTRLTVL.

V is TRBV6-6 and J is TRBJ2-5, with TRBD2 identical over 8 bases. The ends lost 0 bases at V and 0 bases at J; junction bases unmatched: 3. The germline V gene encodes CDR1 MNHNY and CDR2 SVGAGI (reference sequence). CDR3 size: 16 residues. In DNA form, the CDR3 reads TGTGCCAGCAGTTACTCGATAGCGGGGTACCAAGAGACCCAGTACTTC. It encodes CASSYSIAGYQETQYF.

The rearrangement links TRBV4-1 to TRBJ2-3; D not resolved. The germline V gene encodes CDR1 MGHRA and CDR2 YSYEKL. The length of the CDR3 is 14 residues. Trimming removed 1 base from V and 3 bases from J, with 8 bases in between. The CDR3 DNA follows: TGCGCCAGCAGCCAAGGGAGTCGGACAGATACGCAGTATTTT. Residues: CASSQGSRTDTQYF.

The rearrangement joins TRBV7-9 to TRBJ1-6, with 10 bases aligning to TRBD1. CDR1 is SEHNR, CDR2 FQNEAQ, per germline (reference sequence). This CDR3 has 15 residues. Trimming at V came to 5 bases and at J to 7 bases, leaving 5 bases not matched to a gene. The CDR3 nucleotides are TGTGCCAGCAGCCAAGGACAGGGGGGGAATTCACCCCTCCACTTT. The encoded protein is CASSQGQGGNSPLHF.

The chain links TRBV11-2 to TRBJ1-1; possible D gene TRBD1, 5 bases. The CDR3 runs to 16 residues. In germline, CDR1 is SGHAT, CDR2 FQNNGV. Trimming removed 5 bases at V and 0 bases at J, with 16 bases between. The CDR3 here is CASSPGHLIMNTEAFF. For the CDR3, the DNA is TGTGCCAGCAGCCCCGGACACCTCATCATGAACACTGAAGCTTTCTTT. Together with reference TRBV11-2 and TRBJ1-1, the CDR3 gives the full variable domain: EAGVAQSPRYKIIEKRQSVAFWCNPISGHATLYWYQQILGQGPKLLIQFQNNGVVDDSQLPKDRFSAERLKGVDSTLKIQPAKLEDSAVYLCASSPGHLIMNTEAFFGQGTRLTVV.

This chain uses TRBV19 with TRBJ1-6, with a possible D match to TRBD1 (6 bases). The germline CDR1 and CDR2 sequences are LNHDA and SQIVND (reference sequence). The length of the CDR3 is 15 residues. V lost 5 bases and J lost 3, with 11 bases in between. The CDR3 DNA reads as TGTGCCAGTAGTGGCCGGGACATCTATAATTCACCCCTCCACTTT. It encodes CASSGRDIYNSPLHF.

V usage is TRBV30 and J usage is TRBJ2-7; 8 positions agree with TRBD2. The V gene end was trimmed by 3 bases and the J gene end by 2 bases; junction bases not matched to a gene: 9. CDR3 length: 15 residues. Germline V CDR1 and CDR2: GTSNPN, SVGIG (reference sequence). CDR3: CAWRPRGGPTYEQYF. The CDR3 DNA reads as TGTGCCTGGAGACCCCGGGGGGGCCCGACCTACGAGCAGTACTTC.

The chain links TRBV6-1 to TRBJ1-5, with 8 bases matching TRBD1. Germline assignment: CDR1 MNHNS and CDR2 SASEGT. V lost 0 bases to trimming and J lost 7 bases; unmatched junction nucleotides: 5. This CDR3 is built from 15 residues. The CDR3 DNA follows: TGTGCCAGCAGTGAAGCTCAGGGGGCGGGCCAGCCCCAGCATTTT. Protein sequence: CASSEAQGAGQPQHF.

This clone was seen only once. The V call is TRBV6-6, the J call TRBJ1-1, with D maybe TRBD1 (5 bases). V lost 5 bases to trimming and J lost 0 bases, with 10 bases between them. The germline V gene has CDR1 MNHNY and CDR2 SVGAGI (reference sequence). The CDR3 totals 14 residues. CDR3 sequence reads: CASSPRQMNTEAFF. DNA of the CDR3: TGTGCCAGCAGTCCCAGACAGATGAACACTGAAGCTTTCTTT.

The V call is TRBV29-1, the J call TRBJ1-5, with 7 bases fitting TRBD1. Trimming at V came to 4 bases and at J to 4 bases, leaving 4 bases not matched to a gene. Germline V gene sequence: CDR1 SQVTM, CDR2 ANQGSEA. The CDR3 length is 13 residues. DNA of the CDR3: TGCAGCGTTGGGTGGGACAGAAATCAGCCCCAGCATTTT. Its protein is CSVGWDRNQPQHF. Based on the CDR3 plus reference TRBV29-1 and TRBJ1-5, the full variable domain is SAVISQKPSRDICQRGTSLTIQCQVDSQVTMMFWYRQQPGQSLTLIATANQGSEATYESGFVIDKFPISRPNLTFSTLTVSNMSPEDSSIYLCSVGWDRNQPQHFGDGTRLSIL.

The CDR3 region has the DNA TGTGCCAGCAGTACCCCCCGACTAGCGCGAGGGACAGATACGCAGTATTTT. Amino acid sequence: CASSTPRLARGTDTQYF. J is TRBJ2-3 and V is TRBV28; 8 bases align to TRBD2. V lost 5 bases and J lost 3; bases outside the gene matches: 13. Looked up from germline, CDR1 is MDHEN and CDR2 is SYDVKM. This CDR3 is 17 amino acids long. Filled out from reference TRBV28 and TRBJ2-3, the complete variable domain reads DVKVTQSSRYLVKRTGEKVFLECVQDMDHENMFWYRQDPGLGLRLIYFSYDVKMKEKGDIPEGYSVSREKKERFSLILESASTNQTSMYLCASSTPRLARGTDTQYFGPGTRLTVL.

V gene TRBV19 combines with J gene TRBJ1-5; D gene ambiguous. CDR1 is LNHDA and CDR2 is SQIVND in the germline V gene (reference sequence). This CDR3 has 12 residues. V was pared by 1 base and J by 5 bases, with 3 bases between. The CDR3 loop reads CASSIVDQPQHF. The DNA of the CDR3 is TGTGCCAGTAGTATAGTCGATCAGCCCCAGCATTTT.

This clone was observed a handful of times. The chain combines TRBV2 with TRBJ2-3; TRBD2 matches at 10 bases. The ends lost 1 base at V and 2 bases at J; junction bases unmatched: 3. The CDR3 covers 16 residues. CDR1 is SNHLY and CDR2 is FYNNEI in the germline V gene. In nucleotides, the CDR3 is TGTGCCAGCAGTGAAGGTAGCGGGGGGAACACAGATACGCAGTATTTT. Its translation: CASSEGSGGNTDTQYF.

This clone has a handful of counts. The chain recombines TRBV3-1 (or the pseudogene TRBV3-2) with TRBJ1-2; D remains ambiguous. CDR3 length: 13 amino acids. Trimming shortened V by 0 bases and J by 4 bases, and 6 bases separated the two germline ends. Per germline, CDR1 LGHDT and CDR2 YNNKEL (reference sequence). CDR3 DNA: TGTGCCAGCAGCCAAGAGCAGTCCTATGGCTACACCTTC. This sequence encodes CASSQEQSYGYTF.

The chain has TRBV7-2 and TRBJ1-3; tentatively, D is TRBD1 (5 bases). The CDR3 contains 14 residues. V gave up 5 bases and J gave up 0 bases, with 8 bases separating them. The V gene's germline CDR1 is SGHTA and CDR2 FQGNSA. The CDR3 loop reads CASSPGGSGNTIYF. DNA for the CDR3: TGTGCCAGCAGCCCCGGGGGCTCTGGAAACACCATATATTTT.

DNA for the CDR3: TGCGCCAGCAGCGCCGACTCGAGCAGACCAGATACGCAGTATTTT. It encodes CASSADSSRPDTQYF. The V call is TRBV4-1, the J call TRBJ2-3; D call uncertain. Between the trimmed V and J ends, which lost 5 bases and 4 bases, there was a span of 16 bases. This CDR3 has 15 residues. Germline V gene data show CDR1 as MGHRA and CDR2 as YSYEKL.

This chain links TRBV6-1 with TRBJ1-2; D gene ambiguous. The V end lost 3 bases, the J end lost 4 bases, and 18 bases lay between the germline ends. The CDR3 is 16 residues long. Germline V gene sequence: CDR1 MNHNS, CDR2 SASEGT. The CDR3 bases are TGTGCCAGCAGTGAGGGCTCCTCAGGCGTAGGCTATGGCTACACCTTC. Translated: CASSEGSSGVGYGYTF.

The rearrangement links TRBV29-1 to TRBJ1-2, with 9 bases that match TRBD1. Germline assignment: CDR1 SQVTM and CDR2 ANQGSEA. The CDR3 extends over 15 amino acids. Germline trimming cut 6 bases from V and 3 bases from J; bases unmatched to any gene: 11. The CDR3 spells CSVGGGTGGDYGYTF. As DNA, the CDR3 is TGCAGCGTGGGCGGGGGTACAGGGGGCGACTATGGCTACACCTTC.

V gene TRBV6-2 or TRBV6-3 combines with J gene TRBJ2-5, with 7 bases aligning to TRBD2. The CDR3 has 14 amino acids. The ends lost 4 bases at V and 1 base at J; junction bases unmatched: 3. CDR1 and CDR2 (germline): MNHEY, SVGEGT. This CDR3 reads CASSSRGFQETQYF. In DNA, the CDR3 is TGTGCCAGCAGTTCGCGGGGGTTCCAAGAGACCCAGTACTTC.

The J gene is TRBJ1-1, the V gene TRBV11-2, with a weak D call TRBD1 (6 bases). Germline V gene data show CDR1 as SGHAT and CDR2 as FQNNGV. The CDR3 is 11 residues long. Trimming pared 5 bases from V and 10 bases from J, leaving 11 bases between. The CDR3 DNA sequence: TGTGCCAGCAGCCTCCGGACAGTAGCTTTCTTT. It specifies CASSLRTVAFF.

This clone appeared a few times. The chain links TRBV13 to TRBJ2-1; D is ambiguous. Deletions cut 5 bases from V and 1 base from J, with 12 bases between. The CDR3 runs to 15 residues. Per germline, CDR1 PRHDT and CDR2 FYEKMQ (reference sequence). The CDR3 protein is CASSTDGSSYNEQFF. The CDR3 DNA follows: TGTGCCAGCAGCACAGATGGATCTTCCTACAATGAGCAGTTCTTC. Looking up the rest from reference TRBV13 and TRBJ2-1 gives the full variable domain: AAGVIQSPRHLIKEKRETATLKCYPIPRHDTVYWYQQGPGQDPQFLISFYEKMQSDKGSIPDRFSAQQFSDYHSELNMSSLELGDSALYFCASSTDGSSYNEQFFGPGTRLTVL.